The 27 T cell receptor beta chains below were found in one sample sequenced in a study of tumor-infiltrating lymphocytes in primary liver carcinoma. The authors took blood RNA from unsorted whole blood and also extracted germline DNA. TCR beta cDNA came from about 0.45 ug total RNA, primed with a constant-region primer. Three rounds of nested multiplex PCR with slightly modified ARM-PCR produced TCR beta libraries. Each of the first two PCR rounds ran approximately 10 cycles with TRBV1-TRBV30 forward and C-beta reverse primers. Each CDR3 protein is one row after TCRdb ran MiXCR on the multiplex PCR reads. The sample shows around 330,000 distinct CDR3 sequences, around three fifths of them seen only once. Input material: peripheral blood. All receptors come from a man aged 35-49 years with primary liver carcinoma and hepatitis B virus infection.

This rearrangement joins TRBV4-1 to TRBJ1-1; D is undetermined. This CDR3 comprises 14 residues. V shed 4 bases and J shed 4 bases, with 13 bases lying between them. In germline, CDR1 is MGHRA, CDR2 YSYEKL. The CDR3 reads CASSLPRMGTEAFF. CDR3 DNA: TGCGCCAGCAGCCTACCTAGGATGGGCACTGAAGCTTTCTTT.

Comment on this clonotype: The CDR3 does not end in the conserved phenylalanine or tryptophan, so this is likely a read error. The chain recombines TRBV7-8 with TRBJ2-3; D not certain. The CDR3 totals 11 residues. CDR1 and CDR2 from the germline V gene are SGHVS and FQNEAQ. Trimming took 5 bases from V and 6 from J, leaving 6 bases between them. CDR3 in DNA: TGTGCCAGCAGCCCCCCGGATACGCAGTATCTT. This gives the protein CASSPPDTQYL.

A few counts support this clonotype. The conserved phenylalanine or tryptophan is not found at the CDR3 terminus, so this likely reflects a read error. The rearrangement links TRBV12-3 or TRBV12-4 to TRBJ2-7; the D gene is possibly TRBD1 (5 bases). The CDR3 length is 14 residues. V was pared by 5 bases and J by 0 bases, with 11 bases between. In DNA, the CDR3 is TGTGCCAGCAGTCAAGGCAGGGCCTCCTACGAGCAGTACCTC. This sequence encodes CASSQGRASYEQYL.

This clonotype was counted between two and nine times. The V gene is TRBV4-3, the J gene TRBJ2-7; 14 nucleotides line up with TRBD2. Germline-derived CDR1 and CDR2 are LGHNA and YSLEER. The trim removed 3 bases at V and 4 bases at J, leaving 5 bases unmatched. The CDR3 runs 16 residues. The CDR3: CASSHFGTSGSYEQYF. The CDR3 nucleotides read TGCGCCAGCAGCCATTTTGGGACTAGCGGGAGTTACGAGCAGTACTTC.

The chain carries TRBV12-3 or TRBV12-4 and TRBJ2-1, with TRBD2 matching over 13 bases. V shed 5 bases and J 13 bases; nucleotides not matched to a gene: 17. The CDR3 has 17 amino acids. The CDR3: CASSPGTSGIQGRDQFF. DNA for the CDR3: TGTGCCAGCAGTCCTGGGACTAGCGGGATCCAGGGCCGCGATCAGTTCTTC.

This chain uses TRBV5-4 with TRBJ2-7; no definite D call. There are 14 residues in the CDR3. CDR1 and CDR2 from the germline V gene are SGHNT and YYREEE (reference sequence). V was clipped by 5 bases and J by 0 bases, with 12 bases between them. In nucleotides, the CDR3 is TGTGCCAGCAGTAGGGATGCGCCCTCCTACGAGCAGTACTTC. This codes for CASSRDAPSYEQYF.

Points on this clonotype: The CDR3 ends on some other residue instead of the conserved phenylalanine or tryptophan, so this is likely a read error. The CDR3 loop is CASSHGGGGEQFL. Written as DNA, the CDR3 is TGTGCCAGCAGTCATGGGGGAGGGGGTGAGCAGTTCTTA. The V gene is TRBV12-3 or TRBV12-4, the J gene TRBJ2-1, with D perhaps matching TRBD2 (7 bases). Trimming stripped 5 bases from V and 9 bases from J, with 14 bases between. The length of the CDR3 is 13 residues.

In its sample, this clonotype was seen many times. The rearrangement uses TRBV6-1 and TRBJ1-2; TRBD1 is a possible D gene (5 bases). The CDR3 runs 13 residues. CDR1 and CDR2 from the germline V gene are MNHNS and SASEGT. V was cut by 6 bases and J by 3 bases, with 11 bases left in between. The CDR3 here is CASRQTRDYGYTF. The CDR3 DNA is TGTGCCAGCAGACAGACCAGGGACTATGGCTACACCTTC.

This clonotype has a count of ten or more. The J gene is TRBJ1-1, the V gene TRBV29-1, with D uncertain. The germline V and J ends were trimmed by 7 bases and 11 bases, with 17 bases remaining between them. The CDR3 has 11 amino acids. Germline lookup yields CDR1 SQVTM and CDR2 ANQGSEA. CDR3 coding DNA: TGCAGCGGTACGACCGGAGGTACTGCTTTCTTT. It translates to CSGTTGGTAFF.

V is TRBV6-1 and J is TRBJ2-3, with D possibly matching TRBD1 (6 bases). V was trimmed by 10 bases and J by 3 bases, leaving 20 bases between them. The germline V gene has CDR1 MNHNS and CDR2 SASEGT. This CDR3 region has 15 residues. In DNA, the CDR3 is TGTGCCACCAAGGACTGGACAGCTAGAACAGATACGCAGTATTTT. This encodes CATKDWTARTDTQYF.

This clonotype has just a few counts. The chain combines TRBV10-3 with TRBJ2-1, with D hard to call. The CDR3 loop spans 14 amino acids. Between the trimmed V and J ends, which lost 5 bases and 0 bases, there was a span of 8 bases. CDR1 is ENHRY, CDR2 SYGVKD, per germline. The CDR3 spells CAISLITSYNEQFF. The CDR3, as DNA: TGTGCCATCAGTTTAATTACCTCCTACAATGAGCAGTTCTTC.

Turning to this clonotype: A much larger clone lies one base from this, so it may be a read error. The CDR3 sequence is CASSFSGTRDRQYF. CDR3 in DNA: TGTGCCAGCAGCTTCAGCGGGACACGGGATAGGCAGTATTTT. The chain combines TRBV5-6 with TRBJ2-3; possibly TRBD2 for D (7 bases). This CDR3 is built from 14 residues. Germline V CDR1 and CDR2: SGHDT, YYEEEE.

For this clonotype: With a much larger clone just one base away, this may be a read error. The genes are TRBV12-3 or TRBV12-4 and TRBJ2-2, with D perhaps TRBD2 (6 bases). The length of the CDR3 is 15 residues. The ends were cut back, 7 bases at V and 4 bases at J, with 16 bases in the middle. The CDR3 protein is CASTMTGVLTGELFF. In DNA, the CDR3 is TGTGCCAGCACCATGACGGGGGTTCTCACCGGGGAGCTGTTTTTT.

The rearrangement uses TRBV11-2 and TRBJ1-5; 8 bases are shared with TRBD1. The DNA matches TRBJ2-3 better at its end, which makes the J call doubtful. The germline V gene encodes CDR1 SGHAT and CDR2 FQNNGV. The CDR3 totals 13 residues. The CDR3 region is CASGPDRDQPQYF. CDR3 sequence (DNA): TGTGCCAGCGGCCCGGACAGGGATCAGCCCCAGTATTTT.

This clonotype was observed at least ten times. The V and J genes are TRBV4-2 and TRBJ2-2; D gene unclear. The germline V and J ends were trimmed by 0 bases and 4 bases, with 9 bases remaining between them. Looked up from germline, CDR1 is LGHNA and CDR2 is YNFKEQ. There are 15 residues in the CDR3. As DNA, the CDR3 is TGTGCCAGCAGCCAAGACCCCTCGGTCACCGGGGAGCTGTTTTTT. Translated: CASSQDPSVTGELFF.

This chain's CDR3 is CASRGIWGQGINQPQHF. The CDR3 bases are TGTGCCAGCAGGGGGATTTGGGGACAGGGTATCAATCAGCCCCAGCATTTT. This chain joins TRBV11-2 and TRBJ1-5; 9 nucleotides line up with TRBD1. The ends lost 6 bases at V and 3 bases at J; junction bases unmatched: 12. This CDR3 spans 17 amino acids. Germline lookup yields CDR1 SGHAT and CDR2 FQNNGV.

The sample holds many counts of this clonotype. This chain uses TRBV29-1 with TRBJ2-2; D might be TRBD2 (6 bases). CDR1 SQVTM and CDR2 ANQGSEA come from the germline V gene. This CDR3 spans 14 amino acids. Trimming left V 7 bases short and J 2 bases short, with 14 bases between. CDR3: CSAAGRGNTGELFF. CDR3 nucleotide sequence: TGCAGCGCCGCGGGAAGGGGCAACACCGGGGAGCTGTTTTTT.

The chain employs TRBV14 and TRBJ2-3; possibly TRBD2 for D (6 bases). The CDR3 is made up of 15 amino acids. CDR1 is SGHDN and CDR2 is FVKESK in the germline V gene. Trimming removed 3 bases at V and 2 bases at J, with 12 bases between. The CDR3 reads CASSQLLADTDTQYF. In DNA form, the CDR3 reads TGTGCCAGCAGCCAGTTATTAGCGGACACAGATACGCAGTATTTT.

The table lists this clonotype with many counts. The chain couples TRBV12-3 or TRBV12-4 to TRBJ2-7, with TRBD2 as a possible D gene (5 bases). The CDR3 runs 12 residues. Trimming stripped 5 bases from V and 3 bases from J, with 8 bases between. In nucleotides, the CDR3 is TGTGCCAGCAGTCCCGGGAACTACGAGCAGTACTTC. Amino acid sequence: CASSPGNYEQYF.

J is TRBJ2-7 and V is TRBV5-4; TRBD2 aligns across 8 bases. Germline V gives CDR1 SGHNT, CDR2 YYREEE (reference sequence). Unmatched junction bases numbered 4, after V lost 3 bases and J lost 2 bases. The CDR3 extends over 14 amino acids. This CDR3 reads CASSYLGLAYEQYF. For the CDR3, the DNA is TGTGCCAGCAGCTACTTGGGACTAGCCTACGAGCAGTACTTC.

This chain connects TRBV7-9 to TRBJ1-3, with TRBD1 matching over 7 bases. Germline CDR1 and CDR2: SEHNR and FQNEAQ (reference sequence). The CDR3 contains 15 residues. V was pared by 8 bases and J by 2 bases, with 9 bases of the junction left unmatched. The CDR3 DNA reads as TGTGCCAGCCAGAGCCAGGGGGGCCCTGGAAACACCATATATTTT. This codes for CASQSQGGPGNTIYF. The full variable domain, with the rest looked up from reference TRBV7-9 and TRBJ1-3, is DTGVSQNPRHKITKRGQNVTFRCDPISEHNRLYWYRQTLGQGPEFLTYFQNEAQLEKSRLLSDRFSAERPKGSFSTLEIQRTEQGDSAMYLCASQSQGGPGNTIYFGEGSWLTVV.

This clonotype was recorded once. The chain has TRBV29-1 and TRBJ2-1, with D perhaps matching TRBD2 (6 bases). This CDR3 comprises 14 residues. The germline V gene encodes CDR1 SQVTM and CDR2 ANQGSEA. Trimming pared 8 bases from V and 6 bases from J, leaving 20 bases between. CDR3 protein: CSIGIEGAGNEQFF. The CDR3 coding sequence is TGCAGCATTGGGATAGAGGGAGCGGGCAATGAGCAGTTCTTC.

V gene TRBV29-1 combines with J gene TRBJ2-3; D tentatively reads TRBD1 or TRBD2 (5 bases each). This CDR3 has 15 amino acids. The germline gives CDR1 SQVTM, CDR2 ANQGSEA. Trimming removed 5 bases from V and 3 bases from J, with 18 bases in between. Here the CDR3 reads CSVSTAEISTDTQYF. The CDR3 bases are TGCAGCGTTTCGACAGCGGAGATTAGTACAGATACGCAGTATTTT.

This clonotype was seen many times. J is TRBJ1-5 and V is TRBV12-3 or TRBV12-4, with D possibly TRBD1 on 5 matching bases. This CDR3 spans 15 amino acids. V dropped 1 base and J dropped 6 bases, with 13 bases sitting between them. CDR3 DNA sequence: TGTGCCAGCAGTTTAGTCGCAGGGAAGGGTCAGCCCCAGCATTTT. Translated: CASSLVAGKGQPQHF.

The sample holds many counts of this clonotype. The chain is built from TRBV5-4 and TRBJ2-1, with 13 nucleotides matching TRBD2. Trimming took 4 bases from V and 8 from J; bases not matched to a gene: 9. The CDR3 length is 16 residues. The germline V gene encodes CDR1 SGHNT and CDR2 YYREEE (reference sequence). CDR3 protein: CASSIRTSGSHDEQFF. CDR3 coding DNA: TGTGCCAGCAGCATTCGGACTAGCGGGAGTCACGATGAGCAGTTCTTC.

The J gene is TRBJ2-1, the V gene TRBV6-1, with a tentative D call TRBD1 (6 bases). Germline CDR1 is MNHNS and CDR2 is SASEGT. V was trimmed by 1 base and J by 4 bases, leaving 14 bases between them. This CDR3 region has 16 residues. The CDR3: CASSEVSGVAYNEQFF. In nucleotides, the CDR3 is TGTGCCAGCAGTGAAGTTTCAGGGGTCGCTTACAATGAGCAGTTCTTC.

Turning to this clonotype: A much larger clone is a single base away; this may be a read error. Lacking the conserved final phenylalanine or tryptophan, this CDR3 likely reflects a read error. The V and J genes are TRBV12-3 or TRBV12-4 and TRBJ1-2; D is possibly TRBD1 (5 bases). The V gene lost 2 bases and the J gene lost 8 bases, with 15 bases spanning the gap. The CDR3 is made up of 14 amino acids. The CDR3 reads CASSLWGREGGYTS. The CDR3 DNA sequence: TGTGCCAGCAGTTTATGGGGCCGAGAAGGCGGCTACACCTCC.